What follows is one T cell receptor (beta chain) and its context. Antigen unknown. The data belong to a study of human T cells and chemical hapten exposure. Study in general: Slight volume differences across pooled libraries mainly accounted for varying per-sample TCR yields.

TCRdb re-called the RACE reads with MiXCR, one entry per CDR3 protein. The profile shows 100,000 or so distinct CDR3 sequences, roughly 9.6% of them singletons. Time point denoted: patch test 1, 2 weeks after DPC sensitization. Documented treatment: therapeutic diphenylcyclopropenone sensitization with weekly scalp DPC. Unfractionated whole blood was the source from which total RNA was extracted. V lost 7 bases, J lost 7 bases, and 23 bases lay in between. CDR3 length: 16 residues. Regarding the study as a whole: Relative to control repertoires, expanded TCRs gave rise to significantly more large CDR3 similarity clusters.

Specimen: whole blood, collected in connection with sensitization to the hapten diphenylcyclopropenone (DPC). The chain is built from TRBV12-3 or TRBV12-4 and TRBJ2-1, with a possible D match to TRBD1 (5 bases). This TCR was recovered from a woman aged 40 to 50 with alopecia areata. Some clones in this sample may be carry-over from other donors' samples. CDR3 DNA: TGTGCCAGCACCCCGAGTGTAAGCAGGGTAGGGAATGAGCAGTTCTTC. Amino acid sequence: CASTPSVSRVGNEQFF.